Shown below are 17 T cell receptor beta chains from a single sample sequenced in a study of beta chain features in type 1 diabetes. The authors reverse transcribed all of the isolated RNA, so sequencing captured expressed TCRB transcripts. Libraries were prepared by immunoSEQ multiplex PCR; TCRdb keeps only in-frame clonotypes and omits some of them. The table lists approximately 120,000 clones, 30% to 50% of them singletons, with about 0.07% in the top ten. Sequencing was carried out using stem cell memory CD4+ T cells from blood. All receptors come from a woman under 30 in good health.

The chain combines TRBV19 with TRBJ2-7, with D perhaps TRBD1 (6 bases). Germline values: CDR1 LNHDA, CDR2 SQIVND (reference sequence). The CDR3 consists of 16 residues. Trimming shortened V by 7 bases and J by 3 bases, and 22 bases separated the two germline ends. The CDR3 spells CASTSPRGRGYYEQYF. CDR3 in DNA: TGTGCCAGTACCTCACCCAGGGGAAGGGGCTACTACGAGCAGTACTTC.

This clone occurred once. The rearrangement uses TRBV7-9 and TRBJ1-1, with no clear D. Germline CDR1 and CDR2: SEHNR and FQNEAQ (reference sequence). V was shortened by 2 bases and J by 1 base, with 5 bases between the two germline ends. CDR3 length: 13 amino acids. The CDR3 spells CASSLSGNTEAFF. Written as DNA, the CDR3 is TGTGCCAGCAGCTTATCAGGGAACACTGAAGCTTTCTTT.

The chain carries TRBV18 and TRBJ2-7; 11 positions agree with TRBD2. This CDR3 has 16 amino acids. The V and J ends lost 2 bases and 4 bases, in that order; junction bases with no gene match: 7. The V gene's germline CDR1 is KGHSH and CDR2 LQKENI. CDR3 bases: TGTGCCAGCTCACCATCACAAATAGCGGGAGGGTACGAGCAGTACTTC. Amino acid sequence: CASSPSQIAGGYEQYF.

This rearrangement joins TRBV7-9 to TRBJ2-1, with a tentative D call TRBD1 (6 bases). The V end was cut by 5 bases, the J end by 5 bases, with 25 bases between. The CDR3 totals 18 residues. Germline assignment: CDR1 SEHNR and CDR2 FQNEAQ (reference sequence). The CDR3 bases are TGTGCCAGCAGCCTTAAATATCTCGTCCAGGGGATCGACAATGAGCAGTTCTTC. Translation: CASSLKYLVQGIDNEQFF. Filled out from reference TRBV7-9 and TRBJ2-1, the complete variable domain reads DTGVSQNPRHKITKRGQNVTFRCDPISEHNRLYWYRQTLGQGPEFLTYFQNEAQLEKSRLLSDRFSAERPKGSFSTLEIQRTEQGDSAMYLCASSLKYLVQGIDNEQFFGPGTRLTVL.

The V gene is TRBV30, the J gene TRBJ1-3, with D maybe TRBD1 (5 bases). Looked up from germline, CDR1 is GTSNPN and CDR2 is SVGIG (reference sequence). The CDR3 totals 12 residues. V shed 8 bases and J shed 0 bases, with 8 bases lying between them. CDR3 bases: TGTGCCGTGACAGTCTCTGGAAACACCATATATTTT. Encoded protein: CAVTVSGNTIYF. The full variable domain, completed using reference TRBV30 and TRBJ1-3, is SQTIHQWPATLVQPVGSPLSLECTVEGTSNPNLYWYRQAAGRGLQLLFYSVGIGQISSEVPQNLSASRPQDRQFILSSKKLLLSDSGFYLCAVTVSGNTIYFGEGSWLTVV.

There are a few counts of this clone. The chain couples TRBV18 to TRBJ1-1; 11 bases are shared with TRBD1. The V gene's germline CDR1 is KGHSH and CDR2 LQKENI. J was trimmed by 1 base and V by 1 base; bases with no gene match: 11. The CDR3 consists of 19 residues. The DNA for the CDR3 is TGTGCCAGCTCACCACTTGCTTGGACAGGGGGCGCATGGAACACTGAAGCTTTCTTT. It translates to CASSPLAWTGGAWNTEAFF.

This clone has a single count. The V gene is TRBV4-3, the J gene TRBJ1-4; D gene unclear. This CDR3 has 16 residues. V lost 2 bases, J lost 0 bases, and 10 bases lay in between. From germline, CDR1 is LGHNA and CDR2 YSLEER. CDR3 amino acids: CASSQRAGTTNEKLFF. In nucleotides, the CDR3 is TGCGCCAGCAGCCAAAGGGCGGGGACAACTAATGAAAAACTGTTTTTT.

The chain carries TRBV28 and TRBJ2-7; 11 bases line up with TRBD1. The CDR3 runs to 13 residues. Trimming at V came to 5 bases and at J to 6 bases, leaving 3 bases not matched to a gene. Germline-derived CDR1 and CDR2 are MDHEN and SYDVKM. CDR3: CASSPDRGLEQYF. For the CDR3, the DNA is TGTGCCAGCAGTCCGGACAGGGGGCTCGAGCAGTACTTC.

The V call is TRBV9, the J call TRBJ2-7; D perhaps matches TRBD1 (6 bases). This CDR3 spans 13 amino acids. The ends were cut back, 0 bases at V and 6 bases at J, with 10 bases in the middle. CDR1 and CDR2 (germline): SGDLS, YYNGEE. CDR3 bases: TGTGCCAGCAGCGTAGCAGCACAGGGCGAGCAGTACTTC. Residues: CASSVAAQGEQYF. The full variable domain, rest sourced from reference TRBV9 and TRBJ2-7, is DSGVTQTPKHLITATGQRVTLRCSPRSGDLSVYWYQQSLDQGLQFLIQYYNGEERAKGNILERFSAQQFPDLHSELNLSSLELGDSALYFCASSVAAQGEQYFGPGTRLTVT.

J is TRBJ2-1 and V is TRBV7-3, with 7 bases that match TRBD1. Germline values: CDR1 SGHTA, CDR2 FQGTGA. V lost 5 bases and J lost 0; bases outside the gene matches: 13. The CDR3 runs 18 residues. The CDR3 sequence is CASSPKLRGQSSYNEQFF. The DNA for the CDR3 is TGTGCCAGCAGCCCCAAGCTTAGGGGACAGAGCTCCTACAATGAGCAGTTCTTC.

This clone was picked up a small number of times. This chain links TRBV5-1 with TRBJ2-1, with a tentative D call TRBD1 (6 bases). Germline V CDR1 and CDR2: SGHRS, YFSETQ. V shed 0 bases and J shed 7 bases, with 17 bases lying between them. The CDR3 runs to 16 residues. Here the CDR3 DNA reads TGCGCCAGCAGCTTGGCTCTCACTGGGACACCGAATGAGCAGTTCTTC. It codes for CASSLALTGTPNEQFF.

The chain employs TRBV7-9 and TRBJ1-5, with 9 positions matching TRBD1. The CDR3 has 15 amino acids. CDR1 and CDR2 (germline): SEHNR, FQNEAQ (reference sequence). J gave up 7 bases and V 5 bases, and 9 bases lay outside the gene matches. The CDR3 nucleotides read TGTGCCAGCAGCCAGGGACAGGGAGACGGGCAGCCCCAGCATTTT. Protein sequence: CASSQGQGDGQPQHF.

V gene TRBV27 combines with J gene TRBJ1-1, with 7 bases matching TRBD1. CDR1 and CDR2 from the germline V gene are MNHEY and SMNVEV (reference sequence). Trimming at V came to 6 bases and at J to 0 bases, leaving 4 bases not matched to a gene. The CDR3 sequence is 14 residues long. The DNA of the CDR3 is TGTGCCAGCAGCCGGGACAGACTGAACACTGAAGCTTTCTTT. Residues: CASSRDRLNTEAFF.

This chain uses TRBV30 with TRBJ2-7, with 8 bases identical to TRBD2. Germline CDR1 is GTSNPN and CDR2 is SVGIG (reference sequence). J lost 3 bases, V lost 0 bases, and 4 bases had no gene match. The CDR3 totals 14 residues. The CDR3 DNA is TGTGCCTGGAGTGTAGGGCTAGCGGGCTACGAGCAGTACTTC. It translates to CAWSVGLAGYEQYF.

The chain has TRBV7-2 and TRBJ2-7; D gene uncertain. CDR1 is SGHTA and CDR2 is FQGNSA in the germline V gene. The CDR3 extends over 13 amino acids. V shed 2 bases and J shed 3 bases, with 8 bases lying between them. In DNA form, the CDR3 reads TGTGCCAGCAGCTTACTACTAAACTACGAGCAGTACTTC. It yields the protein CASSLLLNYEQYF.

The V and J genes are TRBV10-3 and TRBJ2-1, with 7 bases lining up with TRBD2. The CDR3 runs 17 residues. Germline assignment: CDR1 ENHRY and CDR2 SYGVKD. Losses at the gene ends were 4 bases for V and 4 bases for J; bases not matched to a gene: 13. The CDR3 nucleotides are TGTGCCATCAGTGGGTTGGGGGGGAGGCCGCCTTACAATGAGCAGTTCTTC. The encoded protein is CAISGLGGRPPYNEQFF.

The chain joins TRBV7-2 to TRBJ2-5; 9 positions agree with TRBD1. The CDR3 extends over 14 amino acids. V lost 5 bases and J lost 4; bases outside the gene matches: 5. Per germline, CDR1 SGHTA and CDR2 FQGNSA. The DNA of the CDR3 is TGTGCCAGCAGCCGAACAGGGGGCATAGAGACCCAGTACTTC. Translation gives CASSRTGGIETQYF.